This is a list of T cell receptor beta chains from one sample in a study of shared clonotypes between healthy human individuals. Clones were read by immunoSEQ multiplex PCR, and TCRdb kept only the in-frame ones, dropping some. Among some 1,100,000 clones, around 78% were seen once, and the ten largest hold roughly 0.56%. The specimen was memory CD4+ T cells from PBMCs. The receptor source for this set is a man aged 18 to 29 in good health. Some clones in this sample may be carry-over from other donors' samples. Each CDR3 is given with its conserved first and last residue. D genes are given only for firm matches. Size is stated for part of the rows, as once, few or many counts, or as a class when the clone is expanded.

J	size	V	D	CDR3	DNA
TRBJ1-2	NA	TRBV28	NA	CASRGVGGYTF	TGTGCCAGCAGGGGGGTAGGCGGCTACACCTTC
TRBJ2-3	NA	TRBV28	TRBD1	CASRPNPGTGGTDTQYF	TGTGCCAGCAGGCCAAATCCCGGGACAGGGGGAACAGATACGCAGTATTTT
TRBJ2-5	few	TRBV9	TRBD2	CASSVAPSGQETQYF	TGTGCCAGCAGCGTAGCTCCTAGCGGCCAAGAGACCCAGTACTTC
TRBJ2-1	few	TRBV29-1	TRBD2	CSVDNGGSSKNEQFF	TGCAGCGTTGATAACGGCGGGAGTAGTAAGAATGAGCAGTTCTTC
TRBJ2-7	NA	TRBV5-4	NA	CASSLSSGIGYEQYF	TGTGCCAGCAGCTTAAGTTCCGGGATCGGGTACGAGCAGTACTTC
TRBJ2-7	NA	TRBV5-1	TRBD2	CASSLELAVGEQYF	TGCGCCAGCAGCTTGGAACTAGCGGTCGGTGAGCAGTACTTC
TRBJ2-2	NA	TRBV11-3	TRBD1	CASSLNRGITGELFF	TGTGCCAGCAGCTTAAACAGGGGGATCACCGGGGAGCTGTTTTTT
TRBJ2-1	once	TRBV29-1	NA	CSVDVLAGNEQFF	TGCAGCGTTGACGTACTAGCTGGCAATGAGCAGTTCTTC
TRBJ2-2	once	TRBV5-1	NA	CASSVGTTTGELFF	TGCGCCAGCAGCGTCGGGACCACCACCGGGGAGCTGTTTTTT
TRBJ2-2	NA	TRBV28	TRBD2	CASSPGLAGVATGELFF	TGTGCCAGCAGTCCTGGACTAGCGGGAGTGGCCACCGGGGAGCTGTTTTTT
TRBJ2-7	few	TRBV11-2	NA	CASSLGPGVYEQYF	TGTGCCAGCAGCTTGGGACCCGGAGTCTACGAGCAGTACTTC
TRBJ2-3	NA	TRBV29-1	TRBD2	CSVGGLAGGRTDTQYF	TGCAGCGTTGGGGGACTAGCGGGAGGGAGGACAGATACGCAGTATTTT
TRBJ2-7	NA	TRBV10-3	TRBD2	CAISGRWAGGQNQPYEQYF	TGTGCCATCAGTGGACGGTGGGCGGGAGGACAAAACCAACCCTACGAGCAGTACTTC
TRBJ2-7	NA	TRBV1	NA	CTSSQWRGRRYEQYF	TGCACCAGCAGCCAATGGAGGGGGCGCAGGTACGAGCAGTACTTC
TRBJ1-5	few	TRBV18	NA	CASSPRQEGGQPQHF	TGTGCCAGCTCACCACGACAGGAGGGGGGTCAGCCCCAGCATTTT
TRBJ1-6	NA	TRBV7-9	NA	CASSLDSYNSPLHF	TGTGCCAGCAGCCTTGACTCGTATAATTCACCCCTCCACTTT
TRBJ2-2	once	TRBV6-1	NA	CASSEKAGVVNTGELFF	TGTGCCAGCAGTGAAAAGGCAGGGGTCGTGAACACCGGGGAGCTGTTTTTT
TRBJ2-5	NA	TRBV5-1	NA	CASSLGWGARQETQYF	TGCGCCAGCAGCTTGGGTTGGGGCGCGAGGCAAGAGACCCAGTACTTC
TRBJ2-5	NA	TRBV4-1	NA	CASSQPDWGTQYF	TGCGCCAGCAGCCAACCGGACTGGGGGACCCAGTACTTC
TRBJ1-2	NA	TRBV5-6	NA	CASSFRVTAGYTF	TGTGCCAGCAGCTTTCGGGTCACGGCTGGCTACACCTTC
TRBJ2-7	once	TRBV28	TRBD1	CASRDRAQEQYF	TGTGCCAGCAGAGACAGGGCCCAGGAGCAGTACTTC
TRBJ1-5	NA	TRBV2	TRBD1	CASSETQGSQPQHF	TGTGCCAGCAGTGAAACACAGGGGAGTCAGCCCCAGCATTTT
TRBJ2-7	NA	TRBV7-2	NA	CASSPTGASLYEQYF	TGTGCCAGCAGCCCGACGGGGGCTTCCCTCTACGAGCAGTACTTC
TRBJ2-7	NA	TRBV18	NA	CASSPPSRAEQYF	TGTGCCAGCTCACCACCGAGTAGGGCCGAGCAGTACTTC
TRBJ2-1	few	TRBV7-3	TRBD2	CASSRLVGGYEQFF	TGTGCCAGCAGCCGCCTTGTCGGGGGGTATGAGCAGTTCTTC
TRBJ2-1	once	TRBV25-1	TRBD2	CASSENAGLAGNEQFF	TGTGCCAGCAGTGAAAACGCCGGACTAGCGGGAAATGAGCAGTTCTTC
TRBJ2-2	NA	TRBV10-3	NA	CAISEAARMGTGELFF	TGTGCCATCAGTGAGGCTGCGAGAATGGGAACCGGGGAGCTGTTTTTT
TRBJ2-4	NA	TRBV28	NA	CASSLFTNGAKNIQYF	TGTGCCAGCAGTTTATTCACGAACGGGGCCAAAAACATTCAGTACTTC
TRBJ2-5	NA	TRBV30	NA	CAWTMGLPGGETQYF	TGTGCCTGGACTATGGGCCTTCCCGGGGGAGAGACCCAGTACTTC
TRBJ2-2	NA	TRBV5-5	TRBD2	CASSLALGPVRGAGELFF	TGTGCCAGCAGCTTGGCTTTGGGGCCTGTCCGGGGGGCCGGGGAGCTGTTTTTT
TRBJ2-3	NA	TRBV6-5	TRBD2	CASKRGLAGPDTQYF	TGTGCCAGCAAGAGGGGACTAGCGGGACCAGATACGCAGTATTTT
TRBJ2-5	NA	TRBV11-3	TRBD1	CASSERQGATRGTQETQYF	TGTGCCAGCAGCGAGAGACAGGGGGCGACGCGGGGTACCCAAGAGACCCAGTACTTC
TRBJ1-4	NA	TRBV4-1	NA	CASSRTRDRYEKLFF	TGCGCCAGCAGCCGCACTCGGGACCGCTATGAAAAACTGTTTTTT
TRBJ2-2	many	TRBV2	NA	CASSVEGSGELFF	TGTGCCAGCAGTGTCGAGGGATCCGGGGAGCTGTTTTTT
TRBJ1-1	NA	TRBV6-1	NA	CASSEGQGMNTEAFF	TGTGCCAGCAGTGAGGGTCAGGGCATGAACACTGAAGCTTTCTTT
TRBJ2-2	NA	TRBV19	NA	CASSVQGGVGELFF	TGTGCCAGTAGTGTACAGGGTGGGGTCGGGGAGCTGTTTTTT
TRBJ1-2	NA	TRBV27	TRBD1	CASSRQGGYGYTF	TGTGCCAGCAGCAGACAGGGTGGCTATGGCTACACCTTC
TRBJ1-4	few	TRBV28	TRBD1	CASSGDRGGEKLFF	TGTGCCAGCAGTGGGGACAGGGGAGGGGAAAAACTGTTTTTT
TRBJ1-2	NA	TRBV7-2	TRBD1	CASSSKDRERGYTF	TGTGCCAGCAGCTCCAAGGACAGGGAGAGAGGCTACACCTTC
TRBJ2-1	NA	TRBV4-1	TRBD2	CASSQGASGRGNEQFF	TGCGCCAGCAGCCAAGGCGCTAGCGGCCGGGGGAATGAGCAGTTCTTC
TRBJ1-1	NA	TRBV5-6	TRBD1	CASTNRGLGNTEAFF	TGTGCCAGCACGAACAGGGGGCTCGGGAACACTGAAGCTTTCTTT
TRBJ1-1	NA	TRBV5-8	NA	CASSLWGEAFF	TGTGCCAGCAGCCTATGGGGTGAAGCTTTCTTT
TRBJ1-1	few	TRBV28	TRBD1	CASREDRGNTEAFF	TGTGCCAGCAGGGAGGACAGGGGAAACACTGAAGCTTTCTTT
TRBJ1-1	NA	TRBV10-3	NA	CAIRPSMGNTEAFF	TGTGCCATCAGACCTTCAATGGGGAACACTGAAGCTTTCTTT
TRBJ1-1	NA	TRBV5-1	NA	CASSFSGHMNTEAFF	TGCGCCAGCAGCTTTTCGGGACATATGAACACTGAAGCTTTCTTT
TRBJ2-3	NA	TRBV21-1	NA	CASRTDRPSTDTQYF	TGTGCCAGCAGGACCGACAGGCCTAGCACAGATACGCAGTATTTT
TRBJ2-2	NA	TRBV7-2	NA	CASSLAYTPTGELFF	TGTGCCAGCAGCTTAGCCTATACGCCCACCGGGGAGCTGTTTTTT
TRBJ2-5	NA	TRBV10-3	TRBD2	CATSSTSGNQETQYF	TGTGCCACCAGCTCGACTAGCGGGAACCAAGAGACCCAGTACTTC
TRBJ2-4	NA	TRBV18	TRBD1	CASSPSNPGQLAKNIQYF	TGTGCCAGCTCACCATCCAATCCGGGACAGCTGGCCAAAAACATTCAGTACTTC
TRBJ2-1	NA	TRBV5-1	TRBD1	CASSFTVQGEQFF	TGCGCCAGCAGCTTTACCGTACAGGGGGAGCAGTTCTTC